This T cell receptor (beta chain) was captured by sequencing in a study of CD8+CD57+ T cells in acquired aplastic anemia. Looking at the study overall: When averaged, DNA from sorted CD4+ and CD8+ cells came to 3.2 ug. Study outcomes and limitations: CD8+ Simpson's diversity did not differ significantly between patients and controls.

Details on this clonotype: Its antigen is unknown.

TCR beta VDJ and CDR3 profiling used genomic DNA as template. TCRdb re-analysed the reads in MiXCR, keeping a single row per CDR3 protein. The data contain some 150,000 distinct CDR3 sequences, roughly two fifths of them singletons. The CDR3 contains 14 residues. Germline CDR1 is KGHDR and CDR2 is SFDVKD. The ends lost 11 bases at V and 2 bases at J; junction bases unmatched: 11. The chain recombines TRBV24-1 with TRBJ2-7; 7 nucleotides agree with TRBD1. Input material: sorted CD4+, CD8+, or CD8+CD57+ T cells (not recorded which) from PBMCs. The clonotype was recovered from a human donor in good health, serving as a control. CDR3 DNA: TGTGCCAGCAGCCGGGACAGATCGGCCTACGAGCAGTACTTC. Residues: CASSRDRSAYEQYF.